This entry features one TCR beta chain sequence. This sample is part of a study of blood T cell repertoires in COVID-19. Some clones are missing from TCRdb's copy, which holds only in-frame ones; the method was immunoSEQ multiplex PCR. There are approximately 200,000 clones in the sample; about 85% occur only once, and 18% lies in the top ten. The germline CDR1 and CDR2 sequences are MNHEY and SVGAGI. CDR3 length: 14 amino acids. V was clipped by 7 bases and J by 2 bases; unmatched bases: 7. The specimen was PBMCs or T cells enriched from blood (not recorded which). The V gene is TRBV6-5, the J gene TRBJ2-7; 8 nucleotides agree with TRBD2. The sequence was obtained from a man aged 40-49 years who had recovered from COVID-19. For the CDR3, the DNA is TGTGCCAGCAAGGCACTAGCGGAGACCTACGAGCAGTACTTC. The encoded protein is CASKALAETYEQYF.